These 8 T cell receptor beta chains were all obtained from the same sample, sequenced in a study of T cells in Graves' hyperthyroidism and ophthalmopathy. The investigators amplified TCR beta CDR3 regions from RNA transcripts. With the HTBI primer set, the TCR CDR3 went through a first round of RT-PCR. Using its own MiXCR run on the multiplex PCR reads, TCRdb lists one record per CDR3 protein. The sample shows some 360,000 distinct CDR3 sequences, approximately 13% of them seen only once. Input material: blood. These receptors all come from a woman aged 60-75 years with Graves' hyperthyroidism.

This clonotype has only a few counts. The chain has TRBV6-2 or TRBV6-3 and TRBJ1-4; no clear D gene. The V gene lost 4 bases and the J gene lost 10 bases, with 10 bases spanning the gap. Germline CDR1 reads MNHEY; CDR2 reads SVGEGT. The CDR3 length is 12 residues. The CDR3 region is CASSSYGGKLFF. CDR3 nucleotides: TGTGCCAGCAGTTCATACGGTGGAAAACTGTTTTTT.

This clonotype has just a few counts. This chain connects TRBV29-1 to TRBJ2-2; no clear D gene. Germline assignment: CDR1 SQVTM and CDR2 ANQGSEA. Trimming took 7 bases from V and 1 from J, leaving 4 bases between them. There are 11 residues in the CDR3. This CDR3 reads CSAWNTGELFF. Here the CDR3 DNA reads TGCAGCGCGTGGAACACCGGGGAGCTGTTTTTT.

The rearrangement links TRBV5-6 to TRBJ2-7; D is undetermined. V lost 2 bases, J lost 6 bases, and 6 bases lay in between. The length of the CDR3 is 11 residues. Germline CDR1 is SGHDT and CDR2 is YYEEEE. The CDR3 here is CASSLRSEQYF. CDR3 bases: TGTGCCAGCAGCTTAAGGAGCGAGCAGTACTTC.

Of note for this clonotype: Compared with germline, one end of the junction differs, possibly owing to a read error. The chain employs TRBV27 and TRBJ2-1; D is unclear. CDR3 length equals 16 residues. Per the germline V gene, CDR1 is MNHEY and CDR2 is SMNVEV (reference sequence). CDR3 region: CASSESRAGPYNEQFF. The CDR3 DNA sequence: TGCGCCAGCAGTGAGTCGAGAGCCGGGCCCTACAATGAGCAGTTCTTC.

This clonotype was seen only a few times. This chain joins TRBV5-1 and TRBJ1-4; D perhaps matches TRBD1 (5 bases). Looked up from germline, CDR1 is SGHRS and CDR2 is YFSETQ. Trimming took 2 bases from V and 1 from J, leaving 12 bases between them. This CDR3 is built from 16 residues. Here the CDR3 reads CASSLRRGQTNEKLFF. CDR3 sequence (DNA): TGCGCCAGCAGCTTAAGGAGGGGCCAAACTAATGAAAAACTGTTTTTT.

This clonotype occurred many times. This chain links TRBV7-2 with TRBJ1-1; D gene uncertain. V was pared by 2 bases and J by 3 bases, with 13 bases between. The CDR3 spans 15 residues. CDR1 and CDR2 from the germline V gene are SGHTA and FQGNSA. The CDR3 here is CASSLRVGPYTEAFF. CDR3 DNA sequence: TGTGCCAGCAGCTTAAGGGTTGGTCCATACACTGAAGCTTTCTTT. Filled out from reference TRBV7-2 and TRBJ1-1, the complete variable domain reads GAGVSQSPSNKVTEKGKDVELRCDPISGHTALYWYRQSLGQGLEFLIYFQGNSAPDKSGLPSDRFSAERTGGSVSTLTIQRTQQEDSAVYLCASSLRVGPYTEAFFGQGTRLTVV.

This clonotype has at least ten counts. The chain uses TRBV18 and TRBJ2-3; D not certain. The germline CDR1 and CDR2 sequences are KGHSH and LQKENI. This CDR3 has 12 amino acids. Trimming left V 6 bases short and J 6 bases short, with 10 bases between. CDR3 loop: CASSPLADTQYF. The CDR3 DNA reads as TGTGCCAGCTCTCCCCTGGCGGATACGCAGTATTTT.

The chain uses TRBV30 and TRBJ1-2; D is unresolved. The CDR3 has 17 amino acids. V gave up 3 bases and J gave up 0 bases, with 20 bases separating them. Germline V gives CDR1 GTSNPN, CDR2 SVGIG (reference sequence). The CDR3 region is CAWSPFTERRTNYGYTF. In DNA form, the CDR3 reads TGTGCCTGGAGCCCCTTTACGGAGCGCAGAACTAACTATGGCTACACCTTC.